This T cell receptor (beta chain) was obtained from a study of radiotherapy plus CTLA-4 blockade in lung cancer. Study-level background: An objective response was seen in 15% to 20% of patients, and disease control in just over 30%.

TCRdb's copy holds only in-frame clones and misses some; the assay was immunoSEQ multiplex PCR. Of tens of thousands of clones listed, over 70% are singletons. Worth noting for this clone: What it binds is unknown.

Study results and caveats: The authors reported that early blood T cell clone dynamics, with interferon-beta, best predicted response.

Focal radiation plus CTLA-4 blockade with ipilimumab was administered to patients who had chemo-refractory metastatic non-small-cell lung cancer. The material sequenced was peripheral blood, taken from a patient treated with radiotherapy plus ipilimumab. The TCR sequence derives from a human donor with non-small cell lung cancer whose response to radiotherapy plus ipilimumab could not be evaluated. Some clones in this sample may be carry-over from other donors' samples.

The CDR3, as DNA: TGTGCCAGCTCACCAGCGGATTGGCAGCCCCAGCATTTT. As protein: CASSPADWQPQHF. V usage is TRBV18 and J usage is TRBJ1-5; D is unresolved. The CDR3 covers 13 residues. Trimming pared 2 bases from V and 7 bases from J, leaving 9 bases between. Per the germline V gene, CDR1 is KGHSH and CDR2 is LQKENI. Combining the CDR3 with reference TRBV18 and TRBJ1-5 gives the whole variable domain NAGVMQNPRHLVRRRGQEARLRCSPMKGHSHVYWYRQLPEEGLKFMVYLQKENIIDESGMPKERFSAEFPKEGPSILRIQQVVRGDSAAYFCASSPADWQPQHFGDGTRLSIL.